These T cell receptor beta chains were read from a single sample in a study of PD-1 blockade in classical Hodgkin lymphoma. The table came from immunoSEQ multiplex PCR; TCRdb's copy has only in-frame clones and leaves some out. The sample holds about 85,000 clones, 80% to 95% seen once. Sequences were derived from peripheral blood mononuclear cells (PBMCs), sampled before the second cycle of nivolumab. Receptors were obtained from a human donor with classical Hodgkin lymphoma. CDR3s include the opening cysteine and the closing phenylalanine or tryptophan. D genes are given only for firm matches. Rows may omit the clone size; those that give it use once, few, many or a size class.

cdr3_nt: TGTGCCAGCAGTGAAGCGCACCAACAGGGGTGGACTTGGTCTTCTGGAAACACCATATATTTT; cdr3_aa: CASSEAHQQGWTWSSGNTIYF; d_call: TRBD1; clone_size: few; j_call: TRBJ1-3; v_call: TRBV6-1
cdr3_nt: TGTGCCTGGAGTCGCCCGGGCAGCTTTAATCAGCCCCAGCATTTT; cdr3_aa: CAWSRPGSFNQPQHF; d_call: .; clone_size: .; j_call: TRBJ1-5; v_call: TRBV30
cdr3_nt: TGTGCCAGCTCACCACTTCAGACAGGCGGCTACGAGCAGTACTTC; cdr3_aa: CASSPLQTGGYEQYF; d_call: .; clone_size: .; j_call: TRBJ2-7; v_call: TRBV18
cdr3_nt: TGCGCCAGCAGCTTGGAGCCGAGGGCGGACACTGAAGCTTTCTTT; cdr3_aa: CASSLEPRADTEAFF; d_call: .; clone_size: .; j_call: TRBJ1-1; v_call: TRBV5-1
cdr3_nt: TGTGCCAGTAGTGCCTACAGGAGAAACTCCTACGAGCAGTACTTC; cdr3_aa: CASSAYRRNSYEQYF; d_call: .; clone_size: .; j_call: TRBJ2-7; v_call: TRBV19
cdr3_nt: TGTGCCAGCAGTGGTAGGACAGGGGGCATCTACGAGCAGTACTTC; cdr3_aa: CASSGRTGGIYEQYF; d_call: TRBD1; clone_size: .; j_call: TRBJ2-7; v_call: TRBV2
cdr3_nt: TGTGCCAGCAGTCTATTTCAGCGGGAGCGGTTTGGCGAGCAGTACTTC; cdr3_aa: CASSLFQRERFGEQYF; d_call: TRBD2; clone_size: .; j_call: TRBJ2-7; v_call: TRBV2
cdr3_nt: TGTGCCAGCTCACCCAGCGGAGCGAACACCGGGGAGCTGTTTTTT; cdr3_aa: CASSPSGANTGELFF; d_call: .; clone_size: .; j_call: TRBJ2-2; v_call: TRBV18
cdr3_nt: TGCGCCAGCAGCCCCCTTCAGCGGGAGGTCCCAGAGACCCAGTACTTC; cdr3_aa: CASSPLQREVPETQYF; d_call: TRBD2; clone_size: .; j_call: TRBJ2-5; v_call: TRBV10-1
cdr3_nt: TGTGCCAGCTCACCATTGCCGACCGGAGTCCAAGAGACCCAGTACTTC; cdr3_aa: CASSPLPTGVQETQYF; d_call: .; clone_size: .; j_call: TRBJ2-5; v_call: TRBV18
cdr3_nt: TGTGCCAGCAGCTTAGCCCCCTCTATTAACACTGAAGCTTTCTTT; cdr3_aa: CASSLAPSINTEAFF; d_call: .; clone_size: .; j_call: TRBJ1-1; v_call: TRBV7-8
cdr3_nt: TGCGCCAGCAGCTATGACAGGGCTGCCACTGAAGCTTTCTTT; cdr3_aa: CASSYDRAATEAFF; d_call: TRBD1; clone_size: .; j_call: TRBJ1-1; v_call: TRBV5-1
cdr3_nt: TGTGCCACATTACCGGACCGCTACTACGAGCAGTACTTC; cdr3_aa: CATLPDRYYEQYF; d_call: .; clone_size: .; j_call: TRBJ2-7; v_call: TRBV6-6
cdr3_nt: TGCGCCAGCAGCCATCGCACTCTAGCCAAAAACATTCAGTACTTC; cdr3_aa: CASSHRTLAKNIQYF; d_call: .; clone_size: .; j_call: TRBJ2-4; v_call: TRBV5-1
cdr3_nt: TGTGCCAGCAGTTTATCGCGGGGGAATGAAAAACTGTTTTTT; cdr3_aa: CASSLSRGNEKLFF; d_call: .; clone_size: .; j_call: TRBJ1-4; v_call: TRBV27
cdr3_nt: TGCGCCAGCAGCCAAGATAAACGAGGTGGGGCTAGCTCCTACAATGAGCAGTTCTTC; cdr3_aa: CASSQDKRGGASSYNEQFF; d_call: .; clone_size: .; j_call: TRBJ2-1; v_call: TRBV4-1
cdr3_nt: TGTGCCAGCAGCGTAGTAGGAGGGGTGGACAGGGAGTACTATGGCTACACCTTC; cdr3_aa: CASSVVGGVDREYYGYTF; d_call: TRBD1; clone_size: .; j_call: TRBJ1-2; v_call: TRBV9
cdr3_nt: TGTGCCAGCAGCTTCCGGGACACATACAATGAGCAGTTCTTC; cdr3_aa: CASSFRDTYNEQFF; d_call: .; clone_size: .; j_call: TRBJ2-1; v_call: TRBV7-9
cdr3_nt: TGCAGCGCGGGCCCCGGGCACTTC; cdr3_aa: CSAGPGHF; d_call: .; clone_size: .; j_call: TRBJ2-7; v_call: TRBV29-1
cdr3_nt: TGTGCCAGCAGCCGCCCCCGGGGCCTCCTCTCTGGAAACACCATATATTTT; cdr3_aa: CASSRPRGLLSGNTIYF; d_call: .; clone_size: once; j_call: TRBJ1-3; v_call: TRBV14
cdr3_nt: TGTGCCAGCACCCTAACGGGGAAAGCTAACTATGGCTACACCTTC; cdr3_aa: CASTLTGKANYGYTF; d_call: .; clone_size: .; j_call: TRBJ1-2; v_call: TRBV6-6
cdr3_nt: TGTGCCAGCAGTTTGCAGGTATACGAGCAGTACTTC; cdr3_aa: CASSLQVYEQYF; d_call: .; clone_size: .; j_call: TRBJ2-7; v_call: TRBV6-1
cdr3_nt: TGTGCCAGCAGCTCCCAACACCGACAGGGGATTTGTCAGCCCCAGCATTTT; cdr3_aa: CASSSQHRQGICQPQHF; d_call: TRBD1; clone_size: .; j_call: TRBJ1-5; v_call: TRBV11-3
cdr3_nt: TGCGCCAGCGAGGAGGACAGGGGAATGAACACTGAAGCTTTCTTT; cdr3_aa: CASEEDRGMNTEAFF; d_call: TRBD1; clone_size: .; j_call: TRBJ1-1; v_call: TRBV5-1
cdr3_nt: TGTGCCAGAAGCTTGGTTTTCGCAGGGGCGGGAGATACGCAGTATTTT; cdr3_aa: CARSLVFAGAGDTQYF; d_call: .; clone_size: .; j_call: TRBJ2-3; v_call: TRBV5-3
cdr3_nt: TGTGCCAGTCATTGGGATAGGAACACTGAAGCTTTCTTT; cdr3_aa: CASHWDRNTEAFF; d_call: .; clone_size: once; j_call: TRBJ1-1; v_call: TRBV6-1
cdr3_nt: TGTGCCAGCAGCCCGAATCAAGCTGAAGCTTTCTTT; cdr3_aa: CASSPNQAEAFF; d_call: .; clone_size: few; j_call: TRBJ1-1; v_call: TRBV7-8
cdr3_nt: TGTGCCAGCAGTCTGGACAGGGGGGATGGCTACACCTTC; cdr3_aa: CASSLDRGDGYTF; d_call: TRBD1; clone_size: .; j_call: TRBJ1-2; v_call: TRBV6-4
cdr3_nt: TGTGCCAGTTCTCTATCACAGGGGTCTGAAGCTTTCTTT; cdr3_aa: CASSLSQGSEAFF; d_call: TRBD1; clone_size: .; j_call: TRBJ1-1; v_call: TRBV19
cdr3_nt: TGTGCCAGCAGTTTACTATCCCTTGGGGACAGTCCGTACCAAGAGACCCAGTACTTC; cdr3_aa: CASSLLSLGDSPYQETQYF; d_call: TRBD1; clone_size: .; j_call: TRBJ2-5; v_call: TRBV27
cdr3_nt: TGCGCCAGCAGTGGGCAGCAGAACACTGAAGCTTTCTTT; cdr3_aa: CASSGQQNTEAFF; d_call: .; clone_size: once; j_call: TRBJ1-1; v_call: TRBV10-1
cdr3_nt: TGTGCCAGCAGCCCAACCAATCTAGAAACCGGGGAGCTGTTTTTT; cdr3_aa: CASSPTNLETGELFF; d_call: .; clone_size: .; j_call: TRBJ2-2; v_call: TRBV7-2
cdr3_nt: TGTGCCAGCACCAAAGGGGGCTCTGCCGTAGATACGCAGTATTTT; cdr3_aa: CASTKGGSAVDTQYF; d_call: TRBD1; clone_size: .; j_call: TRBJ2-3; v_call: TRBV6-5
cdr3_nt: TGTGCCTGGAGCTCCCTGGGGACTAGCGGGAGGGCCTACAATGAGCAGTTCTTC; cdr3_aa: CAWSSLGTSGRAYNEQFF; d_call: TRBD2; clone_size: .; j_call: TRBJ2-1; v_call: TRBV30
cdr3_nt: TGCGCCAGCAGTGGAAGAACAGAGGGTGGCTACGAGCAGTACTTC; cdr3_aa: CASSGRTEGGYEQYF; d_call: .; clone_size: .; j_call: TRBJ2-7; v_call: TRBV10-2
cdr3_nt: TGTGCCAGCAGCTTACGCGGAGGAGACCGCCGAACCTACGAGCAGTACTTC; cdr3_aa: CASSLRGGDRRTYEQYF; d_call: .; clone_size: once; j_call: TRBJ2-7; v_call: TRBV7-9
cdr3_nt: TGTGCCAGCAGCATTGGAAACACCATATATTTT; cdr3_aa: CASSIGNTIYF; d_call: .; clone_size: .; j_call: TRBJ1-3; v_call: TRBV28
cdr3_nt: TGCGCCAGCAGTACCGGGAGGCTAGCAGAGCAGTACTTC; cdr3_aa: CASSTGRLAEQYF; d_call: TRBD2; clone_size: .; j_call: TRBJ2-7; v_call: TRBV5-1
cdr3_nt: TGTGCCTGGACCGCTGGCAGCTACGAGCAGTACTTC; cdr3_aa: CAWTAGSYEQYF; d_call: .; clone_size: .; j_call: TRBJ2-7; v_call: TRBV30
cdr3_nt: TGTGCCAGCTCACCAAAGTCGCTTACAGGGGAGCAAGCTTTCTTT; cdr3_aa: CASSPKSLTGEQAFF; d_call: TRBD1; clone_size: once; j_call: TRBJ1-1; v_call: TRBV18
cdr3_nt: TGTGCCAGCAGTATACTCGGGACTAGCGGGAGATCCGGGGAGCTGTTTTTT; cdr3_aa: CASSILGTSGRSGELFF; d_call: TRBD2; clone_size: .; j_call: TRBJ2-2; v_call: TRBV27
cdr3_nt: TGTGCCAGCAGCCGACAGGGGGCTGGTTTTGGCTACACCTTC; cdr3_aa: CASSRQGAGFGYTF; d_call: TRBD1; clone_size: .; j_call: TRBJ1-2; v_call: TRBV5-8
cdr3_nt: TGCAGCGTTGTAGGAGTCAATGAAAAACTGTTTTTT; cdr3_aa: CSVVGVNEKLFF; d_call: .; clone_size: .; j_call: TRBJ1-4; v_call: TRBV29-1
cdr3_nt: TGCGCCAGCAGCCAAGGTAGCCACGGAGGCTATACGCAGTATTTT; cdr3_aa: CASSQGSHGGYTQYF; d_call: .; clone_size: .; j_call: TRBJ2-3; v_call: TRBV4-1
cdr3_nt: TGTGCCAGCACCCCGGGAGCTCACAATGAGCAGTTCTTC; cdr3_aa: CASTPGAHNEQFF; d_call: .; clone_size: .; j_call: TRBJ2-1; v_call: TRBV9
cdr3_nt: TGTGCCAGCAGTGATACAGGGGGGAATTCACCCCTCCACTTT; cdr3_aa: CASSDTGGNSPLHF; d_call: TRBD1; clone_size: .; j_call: TRBJ1-6; v_call: TRBV27
cdr3_nt: TGTGCCAGCGGTTTGCCTAGCACAGATACGCAGTATTTT; cdr3_aa: CASGLPSTDTQYF; d_call: .; clone_size: once; j_call: TRBJ2-3; v_call: TRBV28
cdr3_nt: TGTGCCAGCAGCTTTGGACTAGCGCCCGGACTCGGGGAGCTGTTTTTT; cdr3_aa: CASSFGLAPGLGELFF; d_call: TRBD2; clone_size: .; j_call: TRBJ2-2; v_call: TRBV7-2
cdr3_nt: TGTGCCAGCAGTTTCGGGACAGGGGGCGCTGGGTCGAGCTCCTACGAGCAGTACTTC; cdr3_aa: CASSFGTGGAGSSSYEQYF; d_call: TRBD1; clone_size: .; j_call: TRBJ2-7; v_call: TRBV28
cdr3_nt: TGTGCCAGCAGCTTCGCTAGGGCCCCCTCCGAGCAGTACTTC; cdr3_aa: CASSFARAPSEQYF; d_call: .; clone_size: once; j_call: TRBJ2-7; v_call: TRBV7-9
cdr3_nt: TGTGCCAGCAGTGCAACCTTTGGCGGGAGGGCCGTGCATGAGCAGTTCTTC; cdr3_aa: CASSATFGGRAVHEQFF; d_call: TRBD2; clone_size: once; j_call: TRBJ2-1; v_call: TRBV27
cdr3_nt: TGTGCCAGCAGCGTCGACAGGGGAATAGAGGAAGCTTTCTTT; cdr3_aa: CASSVDRGIEEAFF; d_call: TRBD1; clone_size: once; j_call: TRBJ1-1; v_call: TRBV9
cdr3_nt: TGCGCCAGCAGCTTGGAGGCAGGCCCTAAGACTGAAGCTTTCTTT; cdr3_aa: CASSLEAGPKTEAFF; d_call: .; clone_size: .; j_call: TRBJ1-1; v_call: TRBV5-1
cdr3_nt: TGTGCCAGCCATTGGACGGGGTCAACTAATGAAAAACTGTTTTTT; cdr3_aa: CASHWTGSTNEKLFF; d_call: .; clone_size: .; j_call: TRBJ1-4; v_call: TRBV6-6
cdr3_nt: TGTGCCAGCATCGGGAAACCGGGGACTAGAGAAATGAACGAGCAGTACTTC; cdr3_aa: CASIGKPGTREMNEQYF; d_call: TRBD2; clone_size: .; j_call: TRBJ2-7; v_call: TRBV2
cdr3_nt: TGTGCCAGCAGCTTGGGGTGGACAGGGCTCACTGAAGCTTTCTTT; cdr3_aa: CASSLGWTGLTEAFF; d_call: TRBD1; clone_size: .; j_call: TRBJ1-1; v_call: TRBV5-6
cdr3_nt: TGTGCCAGCTCACTGACAGAGAACACTGAAGCTTTCTTT; cdr3_aa: CASSLTENTEAFF; d_call: .; clone_size: .; j_call: TRBJ1-1; v_call: TRBV18
cdr3_nt: TGTGCCTGGGGAACTAGCGGCCAAGAGACCCAGTACTTC; cdr3_aa: CAWGTSGQETQYF; d_call: TRBD2; clone_size: .; j_call: TRBJ2-5; v_call: TRBV30
cdr3_nt: TGCAGCGTTGTCTCGGGGCAAGCTAATGGCTACACCTTC; cdr3_aa: CSVVSGQANGYTF; d_call: .; clone_size: .; j_call: TRBJ1-2; v_call: TRBV29-1